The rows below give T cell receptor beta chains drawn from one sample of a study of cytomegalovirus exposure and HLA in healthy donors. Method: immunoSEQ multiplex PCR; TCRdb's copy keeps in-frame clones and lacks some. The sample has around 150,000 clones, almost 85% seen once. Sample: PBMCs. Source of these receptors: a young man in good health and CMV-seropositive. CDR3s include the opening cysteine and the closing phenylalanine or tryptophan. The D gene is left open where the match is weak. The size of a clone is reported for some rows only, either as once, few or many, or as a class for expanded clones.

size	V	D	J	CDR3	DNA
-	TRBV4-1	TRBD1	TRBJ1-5	CASSQVAGGYVNQPQHF	TGCGCCAGCAGCCAAGTGGCAGGGGGGTATGTCAATCAGCCCCAGCATTTT
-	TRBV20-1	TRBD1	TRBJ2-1	CSAQGNEQFF	TGCAGTGCACAGGGGAATGAGCAGTTCTTC
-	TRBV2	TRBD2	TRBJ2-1	CASRQSSGRGSYNEQFF	TGTGCCAGCCGACAATCTAGCGGGAGGGGGTCCTACAATGAGCAGTTCTTC
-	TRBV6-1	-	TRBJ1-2	CASTANNYGYTF	TGTGCCAGCACCGCGAATAACTATGGCTACACCTTC
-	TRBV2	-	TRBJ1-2	CASGQSTYGYTF	TGTGCCAGCGGACAGAGCACATATGGCTACACCTTC
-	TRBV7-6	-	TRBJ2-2	CASSSRGQGTTGELFF	TGTGCCAGCAGCTCGCGTGGTCAGGGGACCACCGGGGAGCTGTTTTTT
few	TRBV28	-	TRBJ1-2	CASSLFLGGNYGYTF	TGTGCCAGCAGTTTGTTCCTGGGGGGGAACTATGGCTACACCTTC
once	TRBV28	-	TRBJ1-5	CASSSPGYNQPQHF	TGTGCCAGCAGTTCACCCGGGTACAATCAGCCCCAGCATTTT
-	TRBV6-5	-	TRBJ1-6	CASSYSSQQYNSPLHF	TGTGCCAGCAGTTACTCGTCTCAACAATATAATTCACCCCTCCACTTT
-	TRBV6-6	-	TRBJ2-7	CASSRTVLISEQYF	TGTGCCAGCAGTAGGACAGTCCTCATCTCCGAGCAGTACTTC
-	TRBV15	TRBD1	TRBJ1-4	CATSARQGGREKLFF	TGTGCCACCAGCGCGCGACAGGGGGGCCGTGAAAAACTGTTTTTT
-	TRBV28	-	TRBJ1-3	CASKLSGNTIYF	TGTGCCAGCAAACTTTCTGGAAACACCATATATTTT
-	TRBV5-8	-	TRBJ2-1	CASSLVSFGGNEQFF	TGTGCCAGCAGCTTGGTTTCGTTCGGGGGCAATGAGCAGTTCTTC
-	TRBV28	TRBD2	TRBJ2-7	CASSRGGYEQYF	TGTGCCAGCAGTCGGGGGGGTTACGAGCAGTACTTC
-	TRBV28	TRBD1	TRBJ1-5	CASSSGQGGQPQHF	TGTGCCAGCAGCTCGGGACAGGGAGGTCAGCCCCAGCATTTT
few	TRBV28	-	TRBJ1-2	CASSLVPYGGYTF	TGTGCCAGCAGTTTGGTACCTTACGGTGGCTACACCTTC
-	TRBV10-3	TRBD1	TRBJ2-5	CAISEARQGQETQYF	TGTGCCATCAGTGAGGCGAGACAGGGACAAGAGACCCAGTACTTC
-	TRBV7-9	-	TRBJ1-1	CASSFSGGMDAFF	TGTGCCAGCAGCTTTTCAGGAGGAATGGATGCTTTCTTT
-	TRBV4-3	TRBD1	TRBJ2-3	CASSQEWDRGVGDTQYF	TGCGCCAGCAGCCAAGAATGGGACAGGGGAGTTGGAGATACGCAGTATTTT
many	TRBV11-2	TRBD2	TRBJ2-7	CASSNAGEVFYEQYF	TGTGCCAGCAGTAACGCGGGGGAGGTTTTCTACGAGCAGTACTTC
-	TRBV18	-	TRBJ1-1	CASSPQEVGEAFF	TGTGCCAGCTCACCACAGGAGGTTGGTGAAGCTTTCTTT
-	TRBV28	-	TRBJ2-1	CASSPFDEQFF	TGTGCCAGCAGCCCGTTCGATGAGCAGTTCTTC
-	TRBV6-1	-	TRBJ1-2	CASSEAGAGYTF	TGTGCCAGCAGTGAAGCGGGGGCTGGCTACACCTTC
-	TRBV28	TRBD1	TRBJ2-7	CASGPTGDRNEQYF	TGTGCCAGCGGGCCGACAGGGGACAGGAACGAGCAGTACTTC
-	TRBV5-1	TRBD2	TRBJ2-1	CASSLLSGAYNEQFF	TGCGCCAGCAGCTTGCTCAGCGGGGCCTACAATGAGCAGTTCTTC
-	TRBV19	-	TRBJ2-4	CASTPGGANIQYF	TGTGCCAGTACCCCCGGCGGGGCCAACATTCAGTACTTC
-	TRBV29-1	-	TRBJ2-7	CSVDGPTGEQYF	TGCAGCGTTGACGGTCCGACAGGCGAGCAGTACTTC
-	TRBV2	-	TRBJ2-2	CASLRGGANTGELFF	TGTGCCAGCCTGAGGGGCGGGGCGAACACCGGGGAGCTGTTTTTT
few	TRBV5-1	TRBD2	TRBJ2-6	CASSSSSGSSSSGANVLTF	TGCGCCAGCAGCTCTTCTAGCGGATCCTCCAGCTCTGGGGCCAACGTCCTGACTTTC
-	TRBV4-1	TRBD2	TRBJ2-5	CASSHLGLAGREETQYF	TGCGCCAGCAGCCACTTGGGACTAGCGGGGAGAGAAGAGACCCAGTACTTC
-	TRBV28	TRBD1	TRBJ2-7	CASSPSDRGFYEQYF	TGTGCCAGCAGTCCCTCGGACAGGGGGTTTTACGAGCAGTACTTC
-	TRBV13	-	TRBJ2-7	CASSYRANEQYF	TGTGCCAGCAGCTACAGGGCAAACGAGCAGTACTTC
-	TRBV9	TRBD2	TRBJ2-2	CASSVVSGLAGGELFF	TGTGCCAGCAGCGTAGTTTCCGGACTAGCGGGAGGGGAGCTGTTTTTT
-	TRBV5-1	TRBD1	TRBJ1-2	CASSLTGGAANYGYTF	TGCGCCAGCAGCTTGACAGGGGGCGCCGCTAACTATGGCTACACCTTC
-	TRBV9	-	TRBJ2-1	CASSPGVDEQFF	TGTGCCAGCAGCCCCGGGGTTGATGAGCAGTTCTTC
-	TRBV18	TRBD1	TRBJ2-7	CASSPGEQGANEQYF	TGTGCCAGCTCACCCGGGGAGCAGGGGGCAAACGAGCAGTACTTC
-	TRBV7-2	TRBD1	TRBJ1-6	CASSFKGAGSPLHF	TGTGCCAGCAGCTTCAAGGGGGCAGGTTCACCCCTCCACTTT
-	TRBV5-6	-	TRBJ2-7	CASSLDISYEQYF	TGTGCCAGCAGCTTGGACATCTCCTACGAGCAGTACTTC
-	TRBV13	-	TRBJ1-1	CASSLKGPTLNTEAFF	TGTGCCAGCAGCTTGAAGGGGCCCACGTTGAACACTGAAGCTTTCTTT
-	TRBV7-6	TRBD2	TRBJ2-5	CASSWDGRGGRETQYF	TGTGCCAGCAGCTGGGATGGGCGGGGGGGCCGAGAGACCCAGTACTTC